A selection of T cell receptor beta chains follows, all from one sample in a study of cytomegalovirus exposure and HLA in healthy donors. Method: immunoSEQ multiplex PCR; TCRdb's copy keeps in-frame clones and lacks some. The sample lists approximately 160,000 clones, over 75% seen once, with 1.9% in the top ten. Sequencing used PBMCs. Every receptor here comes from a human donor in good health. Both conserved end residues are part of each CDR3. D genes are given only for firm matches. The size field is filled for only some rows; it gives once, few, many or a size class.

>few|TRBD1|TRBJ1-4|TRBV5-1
TGCGCCAGCAGCTCCACAGGGGGGACGAATGAAAAACTGTTTTTT
CASSSTGGTNEKLFF
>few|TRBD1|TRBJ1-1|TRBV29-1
TGCAGCGTTGAAAGTAGAGACAGGGGACTGAACACTGAAGCTTTCTTT
CSVESRDRGLNTEAFF
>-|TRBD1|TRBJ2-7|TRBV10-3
TGTGCCATCAGTGAGTCGCCCGGACAGGCGTACGAGCAGTACTTC
CAISESPGQAYEQYF
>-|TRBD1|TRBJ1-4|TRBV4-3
TGCGCCAGCAGGTCGGGGACAGGGGGCTTCGGTGAAAAACTGTTTTTT
CASRSGTGGFGEKLFF
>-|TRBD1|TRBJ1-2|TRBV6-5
TGTGCCAGCAGCGCACAGGGGACCCCATATGGCTACACCTTC
CASSAQGTPYGYTF
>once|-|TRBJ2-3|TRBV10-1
TGCGCCAGCAGTGAGTCGACTCTGGATACGCAGTATTTT
CASSESTLDTQYF
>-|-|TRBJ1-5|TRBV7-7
TGTGCCAGCAGCCCCGGGAAGGTGGGCTATCAGCCCCAGCATTTT
CASSPGKVGYQPQHF
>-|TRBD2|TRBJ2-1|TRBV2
TGTGCCAGTGAAACTAGCGGGGGCTCCTACAATGAGCAGTTCTTC
CASETSGGSYNEQFF
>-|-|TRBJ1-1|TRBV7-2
TGTGCCAGCAGCCCCGGACATGGGGGGATGAACACTGAAGCTTTCTTT
CASSPGHGGMNTEAFF
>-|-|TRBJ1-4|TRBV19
TGTGCCAGTAGTATACGAGGGAGCTCTAATGAAAAACTGTTTTTT
CASSIRGSSNEKLFF
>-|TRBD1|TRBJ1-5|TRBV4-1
TGCGCCAGCAGCCATGTGGACAGGGTCAATCAGCCCCAGCATTTT
CASSHVDRVNQPQHF
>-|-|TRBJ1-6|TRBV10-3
TGTGCCATCACCGACGGCAGGGAAAGCAATTCACCCCTCCACTTT
CAITDGRESNSPLHF
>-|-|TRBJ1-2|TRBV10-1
TGCGCCAGCAGTTTGGCAGTTGGCTATGGCTACACCTTC
CASSLAVGYGYTF
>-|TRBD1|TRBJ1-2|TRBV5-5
TGTGCCAGCAGTATAAACAGCAGGGGGAGGAGTGGCTACACCTTC
CASSINSRGRSGYTF
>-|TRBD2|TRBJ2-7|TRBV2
TGTGCCAGCAGACCGGGACTAATTCGTTGCGAGCAGTACTTC
CASRPGLIRCEQYF
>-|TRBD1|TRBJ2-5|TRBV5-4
TGTGCCAGCAGCCCCTCGACAGGGGGCGGTGAGACCCAGTACTTC
CASSPSTGGGETQYF
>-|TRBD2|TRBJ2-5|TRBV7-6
TGTGCCAGCAGCCCCTCCGGACTAGCGAGAGAAGAGACCCAGTACTTC
CASSPSGLAREETQYF
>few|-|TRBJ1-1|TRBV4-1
TGCGCCAGCAGCCAAGTTGCGGGGCGTACTGAAGCTTTCTTT
CASSQVAGRTEAFF
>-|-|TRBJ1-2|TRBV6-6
TGTGCCAGCAGTCTCCCCCGGGGGGCCTATGGCTACACCTTC
CASSLPRGAYGYTF
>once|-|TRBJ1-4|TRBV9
TGTGCCAGCAGCGTGGGTAGCCTAGGAGAAAAACTGTTTTTT
CASSVGSLGEKLFF
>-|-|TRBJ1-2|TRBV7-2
TGTGCCAGCAGCTTAGTCGCAGGGAATGCCTATGGCTACACCTTC
CASSLVAGNAYGYTF
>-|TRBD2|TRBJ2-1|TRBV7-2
TGTGCCAGCAGTCTAATCAGCGGGGGACCATACAATGAGCAGTTCTTC
CASSLISGGPYNEQFF
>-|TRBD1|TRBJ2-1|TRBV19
TGTGCCAGTAGTATATCCCTGACAAACAGGGGCTATGAGCAGTTCTTC
CASSISLTNRGYEQFF
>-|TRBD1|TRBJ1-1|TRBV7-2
TGTGCCAGCAGGCCCCGGGACAGCCCTTGGGACACTGAAGCTTTCTTT
CASRPRDSPWDTEAFF
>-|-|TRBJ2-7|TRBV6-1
TGTGCCAGCAGTGATTTTAGCGAGCAGTACTTC
CASSDFSEQYF
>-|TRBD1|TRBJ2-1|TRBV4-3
TGCGCCAGCACGGGGAACAGGGGGCCTTACAATGAGCAGTTCTTC
CASTGNRGPYNEQFF
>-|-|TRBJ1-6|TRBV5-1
TGCGCCAGCAGTTCATTTGGGAGCTTCCCGAGCTCACCCCTCCACTTT
CASSSFGSFPSSPLHF
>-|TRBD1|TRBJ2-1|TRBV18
TGTGCCAGCTCACCATCTCAGCAGGGGGCGAAGTTCTTC
CASSPSQQGAKFF
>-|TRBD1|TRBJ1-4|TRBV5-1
TGCGCCAGCAGCCAGGGGGGATCGAATGAAAAACTGTTTTTT
CASSQGGSNEKLFF
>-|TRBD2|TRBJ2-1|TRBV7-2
TGTGCCAGCAGCTCCTGGGCGGGGGGTACCTCCTACAATGAGCAGTTCTTC
CASSSWAGGTSYNEQFF
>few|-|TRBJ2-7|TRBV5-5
TGTGCCAGCAGCTTGGTTACAGGTTACGAGCAGTACTTC
CASSLVTGYEQYF
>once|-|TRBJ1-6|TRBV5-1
TGCGCCAGCAGCCAGGGATCTATAAATTCACCCCTCCACTTT
CASSQGSINSPLHF
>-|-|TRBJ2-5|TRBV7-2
TGTGCCAGCAGCTCCGGGGAGACCCAGTACTTC
CASSSGETQYF
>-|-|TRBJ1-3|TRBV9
TGTGCCAGCAGCGTTGGCAGCTCTGGAAACACCATATATTTT
CASSVGSSGNTIYF
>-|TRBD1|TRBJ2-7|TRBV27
TGTGCCAGCAGTTTACCTCCCGGACAGGGCAAGAACTACGAGCAGTACTTC
CASSLPPGQGKNYEQYF
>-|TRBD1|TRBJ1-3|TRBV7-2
TGTGCCAGCAGCTATATGGGACAGGCGGACACCATATATTTT
CASSYMGQADTIYF
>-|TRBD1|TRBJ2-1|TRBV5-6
TGTGCCAGCAGCTTACCGGGACAGGGTCACAATGAGCAGTTCTTC
CASSLPGQGHNEQFF
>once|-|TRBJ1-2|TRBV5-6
TGTGCCAGCAGCTTTAGGGGTGGCTACACCTTC
CASSFRGGYTF
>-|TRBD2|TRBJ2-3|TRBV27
TGTGCCAGCCATAGGGTTAGCGGGGGATCCACCCCGCAGTATTTT
CASHRVSGGSTPQYF
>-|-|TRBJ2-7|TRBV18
TGTGCCAGCTCACCTGGGGGCGGCTACGAGCAGTACTTC
CASSPGGGYEQYF
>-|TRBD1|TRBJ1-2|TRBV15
TGTGCCACCACGGGACAGGGTTACTATGGCTACACCTTC
CATTGQGYYGYTF